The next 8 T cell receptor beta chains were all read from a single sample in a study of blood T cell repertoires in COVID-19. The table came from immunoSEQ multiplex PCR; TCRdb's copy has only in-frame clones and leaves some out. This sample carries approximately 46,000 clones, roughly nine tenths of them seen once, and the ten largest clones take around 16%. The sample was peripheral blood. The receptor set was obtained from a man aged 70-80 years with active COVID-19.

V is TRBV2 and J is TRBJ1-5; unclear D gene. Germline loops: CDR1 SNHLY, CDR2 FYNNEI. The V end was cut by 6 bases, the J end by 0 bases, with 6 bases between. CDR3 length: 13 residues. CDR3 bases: TGTGCCAGCAGAGACTATAGCAATCAGCCCCAGCATTTT. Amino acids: CASRDYSNQPQHF.

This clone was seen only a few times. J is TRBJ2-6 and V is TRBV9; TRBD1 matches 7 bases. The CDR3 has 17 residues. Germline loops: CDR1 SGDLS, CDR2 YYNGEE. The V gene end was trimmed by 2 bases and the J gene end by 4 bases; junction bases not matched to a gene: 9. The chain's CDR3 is CASSVDRILPGANVLTF. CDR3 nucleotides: TGTGCCAGCAGCGTGGACAGGATCCTTCCCGGGGCCAACGTCCTGACTTTC. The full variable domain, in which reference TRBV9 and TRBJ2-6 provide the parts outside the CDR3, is DSGVTQTPKHLITATGQRVTLRCSPRSGDLSVYWYQQSLDQGLQFLIQYYNGEERAKGNILERFSAQQFPDLHSELNLSSLELGDSALYFCASSVDRILPGANVLTFGAGSRLTVL.

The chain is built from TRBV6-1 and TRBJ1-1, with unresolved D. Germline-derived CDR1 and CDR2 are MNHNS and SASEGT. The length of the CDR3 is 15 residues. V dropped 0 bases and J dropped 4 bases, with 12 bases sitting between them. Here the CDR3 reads CASSEAAPEGTEAFF. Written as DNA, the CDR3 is TGTGCCAGCAGTGAAGCGGCTCCCGAGGGCACTGAAGCTTTCTTT.

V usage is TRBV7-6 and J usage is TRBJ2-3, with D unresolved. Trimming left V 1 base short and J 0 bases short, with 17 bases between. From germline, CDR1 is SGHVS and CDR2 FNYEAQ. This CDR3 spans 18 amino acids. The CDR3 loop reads CASSLDPANTVSTDTQYF. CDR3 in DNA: TGTGCCAGCAGCTTAGACCCAGCGAACACTGTTAGCACAGATACGCAGTATTTT. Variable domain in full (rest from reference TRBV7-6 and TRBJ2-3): GAGVSQSPRYKVTKRGQDVALRCDPISGHVSLYWYRQALGQGPEFLTYFNYEAQQDKSGLPNDRFSAERPEGSISTLTIQRTEQRDSAMYRCASSLDPANTVSTDTQYFGPGTRLTVL.

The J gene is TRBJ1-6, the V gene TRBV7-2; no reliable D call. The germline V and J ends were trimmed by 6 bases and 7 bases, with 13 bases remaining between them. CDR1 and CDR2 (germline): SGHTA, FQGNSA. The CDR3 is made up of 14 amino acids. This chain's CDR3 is CASSPRFLNSPLHF. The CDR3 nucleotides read TGTGCCAGCAGTCCTCGGTTCTTAAATTCACCCCTCCACTTT.

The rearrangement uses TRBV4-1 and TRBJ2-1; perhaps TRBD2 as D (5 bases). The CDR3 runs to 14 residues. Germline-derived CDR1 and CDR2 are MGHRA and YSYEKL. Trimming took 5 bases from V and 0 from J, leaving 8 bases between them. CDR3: CASSVGSSYNEQFF. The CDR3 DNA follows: TGCGCCAGCAGCGTGGGGAGCTCCTACAATGAGCAGTTCTTC.

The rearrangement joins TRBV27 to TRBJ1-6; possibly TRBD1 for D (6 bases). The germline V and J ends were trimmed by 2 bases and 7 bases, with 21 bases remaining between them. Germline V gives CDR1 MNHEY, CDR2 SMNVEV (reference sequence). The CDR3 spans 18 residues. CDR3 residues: CASSLRTDLGGRNSPLHF. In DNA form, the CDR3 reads TGTGCCAGCAGTTTAAGGACTGACTTAGGGGGAAGGAATTCACCCCTCCACTTT.

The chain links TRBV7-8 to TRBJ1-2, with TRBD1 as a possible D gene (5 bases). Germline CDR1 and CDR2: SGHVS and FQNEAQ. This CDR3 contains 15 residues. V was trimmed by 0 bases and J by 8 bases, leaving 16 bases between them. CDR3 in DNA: TGTGCCAGCAGCTTAGCAGAGGGACTATCCCGGGGCTACACCTTC. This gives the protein CASSLAEGLSRGYTF.